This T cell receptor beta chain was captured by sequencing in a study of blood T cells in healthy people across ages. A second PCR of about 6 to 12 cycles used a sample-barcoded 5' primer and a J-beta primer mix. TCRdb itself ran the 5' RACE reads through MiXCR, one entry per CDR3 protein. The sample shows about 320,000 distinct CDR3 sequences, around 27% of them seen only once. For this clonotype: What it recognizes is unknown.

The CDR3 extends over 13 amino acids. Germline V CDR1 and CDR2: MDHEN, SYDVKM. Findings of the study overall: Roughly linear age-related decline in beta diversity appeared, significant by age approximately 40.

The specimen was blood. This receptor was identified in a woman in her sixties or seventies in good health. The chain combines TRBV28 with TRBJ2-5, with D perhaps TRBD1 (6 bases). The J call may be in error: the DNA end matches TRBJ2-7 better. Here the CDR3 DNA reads TGTGCCGCAGCAGGTGGACAGCATTACGAGCAGTACTTC. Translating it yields CAAAGGQHYEQYF.